Listed below are T cell receptor beta chains from one sample, sequenced in a study of cytomegalovirus exposure and HLA in healthy donors. Clones were read by immunoSEQ multiplex PCR, and TCRdb kept only the in-frame ones, dropping some. In the table there are roughly 200,000 clones, over 70% of which are singletons. Sequencing input: PBMCs. All receptors come from a woman aged 45 to 65 in good health and CMV-seronegative. The CDR3 runs from the conserved cysteine through the conserved F or W. Fields, in order: CDR3 protein, CDR3 DNA, D gene, J gene, V gene, clone size. The D gene is left open where the match is weak. Some rows have no size entry. The others give once, few or many, or a class for an expanded clone.

CDR3: CASNDRTDSGNTIYF
DNA: TGTGCCAGTAATGATAGGACAGACTCTGGAAACACCATATATTTT
D: .
J: TRBJ1-3
V: TRBV19
size: .

CDR3: CASSLRGSGNTGELFF
DNA: TGTGCCAGCAGCTTAAGGGGTAGCGGTAACACCGGGGAGCTGTTTTTT
D: .
J: TRBJ2-2
V: TRBV7-2
size: .

CDR3: CASSQPGETQYF
DNA: TGCGCCAGCAGCCAACCAGGCGAGACCCAGTACTTC
D: .
J: TRBJ2-5
V: TRBV5-1
size: .

CDR3: CASSVLIGGADTQYF
DNA: TGTGCCAGCAGTGTCCTCATCGGGGGGGCAGATACGCAGTATTTT
D: TRBD2
J: TRBJ2-3
V: TRBV2
size: .

CDR3: CATSRGGEAQPQHF
DNA: TGTGCCACCAGCAGAGGAGGGGAGGCTCAGCCCCAGCATTTT
D: .
J: TRBJ1-5
V: TRBV15
size: .

CDR3: CASSRDRDRGPNQPQHF
DNA: TGTGCCAGCAGCCGGGACCGGGACAGGGGGCCGAATCAGCCCCAGCATTTT
D: TRBD1
J: TRBJ1-5
V: TRBV7-6
size: once

CDR3: CASRTGTAGTGELFF
DNA: TGTGCCAGCAGGACCGGGACAGCAGGCACCGGGGAGCTGTTTTTT
D: TRBD1
J: TRBJ2-2
V: TRBV2
size: .

CDR3: CASSHDYYNEQFF
DNA: TGCGCCAGCAGTCACGACTATTACAATGAGCAGTTCTTC
D: .
J: TRBJ2-1
V: TRBV5-1
size: .

CDR3: CASRPYRDSYEQYF
DNA: TGTGCCAGCAGACCTTACAGGGATAGCTACGAGCAGTACTTC
D: .
J: TRBJ2-7
V: TRBV27
size: few

CDR3: CASSWGTGGSYEQYF
DNA: TGTGCCAGCAGCTGGGGGACAGGGGGCTCCTACGAGCAGTACTTC
D: TRBD1
J: TRBJ2-7
V: TRBV7-9
size: few

CDR3: CASSVEGGRTYEQYF
DNA: TGTGCCAGCAGCGTAGAGGGAGGGCGGACCTACGAGCAGTACTTC
D: TRBD2
J: TRBJ2-7
V: TRBV9
size: .

CDR3: CASSGGHLGDGYTF
DNA: TGTGCCAGCAGCGGGGGACATCTGGGCGATGGCTACACCTTC
D: .
J: TRBJ1-2
V: TRBV9
size: .

CDR3: CASTPGRNTIYF
DNA: TGTGCCAGCACCCCAGGGAGAAACACCATATATTTT
D: .
J: TRBJ1-3
V: TRBV28
size: .

CDR3: CASRRTGGPLAEAFF
DNA: TGTGCCAGCAGGAGGACAGGGGGACCCCTGGCTGAAGCTTTCTTT
D: TRBD1
J: TRBJ1-1
V: TRBV6-4
size: .

CDR3: CASNVVEGNTEAFF
DNA: TGTGCCAGCAATGTCGTTGAGGGGAACACTGAAGCTTTCTTT
D: .
J: TRBJ1-1
V: TRBV6-1
size: .

CDR3: CATSEGANYGYTF
DNA: TGTGCCACCAGCGAGGGGGCAAACTATGGCTACACCTTC
D: TRBD1
J: TRBJ1-2
V: TRBV15
size: .

CDR3: CATSRVGGSEQFF
DNA: TGTGCCACCAGCAGAGTGGGGGGTAGTGAGCAGTTCTTC
D: .
J: TRBJ2-1
V: TRBV15
size: .

CDR3: CASSPTGGGYTF
DNA: TGTGCCAGCAGCCCAACAGGTGGTGGCTACACCTTC
D: .
J: TRBJ1-2
V: TRBV5-4
size: .

CDR3: CAAPGVGYGYTF
DNA: TGTGCCGCTCCAGGGGTTGGCTATGGCTACACCTTC
D: .
J: TRBJ1-2
V: TRBV6-5
size: .

CDR3: CASSAGLAGAQETQYF
DNA: TGTGCCAGCAGCGCCGGACTAGCGGGGGCCCAAGAGACCCAGTACTTC
D: TRBD2
J: TRBJ2-5
V: TRBV9
size: .

CDR3: CASTPGPLEETQYF
DNA: TGTGCCAGCACCCCTGGCCCCCTGGAAGAGACCCAGTACTTC
D: .
J: TRBJ2-5
V: TRBV2
size: .

CDR3: CASSRDRASADTQYF
DNA: TGTGCCAGCAGTCGGGACAGGGCTTCCGCAGATACGCAGTATTTT
D: TRBD1
J: TRBJ2-3
V: TRBV2
size: .

CDR3: CASSPGQDEQFF
DNA: TGTGCCAGCTCACCCGGACAAGATGAGCAGTTCTTC
D: .
J: TRBJ2-1
V: TRBV18
size: .

CDR3: CASSLSRARGGRRTDTQYF
DNA: TGTGCCAGCAGCTTAAGTAGAGCCCGTGGCGGGAGGCGCACAGATACGCAGTATTTT
D: TRBD2
J: TRBJ2-3
V: TRBV7-9
size: .

CDR3: CASSYSGTNYGYTF
DNA: TGTGCCAGCAGTTACTCGGGCACTAACTATGGCTACACCTTC
D: .
J: TRBJ1-2
V: TRBV6-6
size: .

CDR3: CATLQETQYF
DNA: TGCGCCACCCTTCAAGAGACCCAGTACTTC
D: .
J: TRBJ2-5
V: TRBV10-1
size: .

CDR3: CASSLGRGDPIYF
DNA: TGTGCTAGCAGCTTAGGCCGAGGTGATCCCATATATTTT
D: .
J: TRBJ1-3
V: TRBV7-7
size: .

CDR3: CAIKSTGFPGNTEAFF
DNA: TGTGCCATTAAAAGCACAGGGTTCCCGGGGAACACTGAAGCTTTCTTT
D: .
J: TRBJ1-1
V: TRBV10-3
size: .

CDR3: CASSLVNAGGATYF
DNA: TGCGCCAGCAGCTTGGTCAACGCAGGGGGCGCGACGTATTTT
D: TRBD1
J: TRBJ2-3
V: TRBV5-1
size: .

CDR3: CASSTSRTGPPYEQYF
DNA: TGTGCCAGCAGCACATCTCGGACAGGGCCTCCCTACGAGCAGTACTTC
D: TRBD1
J: TRBJ2-7
V: TRBV7-9
size: .

CDR3: CATSRDRGNPYGYTF
DNA: TGTGCCACCAGCAGAGATCGGGGGAACCCCTATGGCTACACCTTC
D: .
J: TRBJ1-2
V: TRBV15
size: .

CDR3: CASSLWSIAGLNEQFF
DNA: TGTGCCAGCAGCTTATGGTCGATAGCGGGGCTCAATGAGCAGTTCTTC
D: TRBD2
J: TRBJ2-1
V: TRBV7-2
size: .

CDR3: CASSARGRGNTEAFF
DNA: TGTGCCAGCAGCGCCAGAGGAAGGGGAAACACTGAAGCTTTCTTT
D: .
J: TRBJ1-1
V: TRBV7-2
size: .

CDR3: CASSTRTGGSITGANVLTF
DNA: TGTGCCAGTAGTACCCGGACAGGGGGCTCTATAACTGGGGCCAACGTCCTGACTTTC
D: TRBD1
J: TRBJ2-6
V: TRBV19
size: .

CDR3: CASSSLAGDDTQYF
DNA: TGCGCCAGCAGCTCCCTAGCGGGAGACGATACGCAGTATTTT
D: TRBD2
J: TRBJ2-3
V: TRBV5-1
size: .

CDR3: CASSKQGSSYNEQFF
DNA: TGTGCCAGCAGCAAACAGGGCAGCTCCTACAATGAGCAGTTCTTC
D: .
J: TRBJ2-1
V: TRBV6-5
size: .

CDR3: CASTPTGIRFQSFQNTIYF
DNA: TGTGCCAGCACCCCGACAGGGATTCGTTTCCAATCCTTCCAAAACACCATATATTTT
D: TRBD1
J: TRBJ1-3
V: TRBV2
size: .

CDR3: CASSLAGGQSSGNTIYF
DNA: TGTGCCAGCAGCCTCGCCGGGGGACAGAGCTCTGGAAACACCATATATTTT
D: TRBD1
J: TRBJ1-3
V: TRBV5-4
size: .

CDR3: CASSLFGLAGPYEQYF
DNA: TGTGCCAGCAGTTTATTCGGACTAGCGGGGCCCTACGAGCAGTACTTC
D: TRBD2
J: TRBJ2-7
V: TRBV28
size: once

CDR3: CASSLNRALKTQYF
DNA: TGTGCCAGCTCACTGAACAGGGCGTTGAAGACCCAGTACTTC
D: .
J: TRBJ2-5
V: TRBV18
size: .

CDR3: CASSRRGSNQPQHF
DNA: TGTGCCAGCAGCCGTAGGGGATCCAATCAGCCCCAGCATTTT
D: .
J: TRBJ1-5
V: TRBV5-6
size: .

CDR3: CATLPGQGYNEQFF
DNA: TGTGCCACCCTACCGGGACAGGGCTACAATGAGCAGTTCTTC
D: TRBD1
J: TRBJ2-1
V: TRBV10-3
size: .

CDR3: CASSIDATGGYNSPLHF
DNA: TGTGCCAGTAGTATAGACGCTACAGGGGGCTATAATTCACCCCTCCACTTT
D: TRBD1
J: TRBJ1-6
V: TRBV19
size: .

CDR3: CASSQGPGQFTDTRYF
DNA: TGCGCCAGCAGCCAAGGGCCTGGGCAGTTCACAGATACGCGGTATTTT
D: .
J: TRBJ2-3
V: TRBV4-3
size: .

CDR3: CSVCPLYEQYF
DNA: TGCAGTGTTTGTCCCCTCTACGAGCAGTACTTC
D: .
J: TRBJ2-7
V: TRBV20-1
size: .